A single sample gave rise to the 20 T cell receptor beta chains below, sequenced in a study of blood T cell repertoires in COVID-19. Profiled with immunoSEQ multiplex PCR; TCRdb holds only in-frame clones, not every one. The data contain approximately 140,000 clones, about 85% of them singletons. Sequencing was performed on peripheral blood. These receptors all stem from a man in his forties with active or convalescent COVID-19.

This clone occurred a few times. As DNA, the CDR3 is TGTGCCAGCAGTCCGCGGGCTAGCGGCCCACAAGAGACCCAGTACTTC. This translates into CASSPRASGPQETQYF. The V and J genes are TRBV27 and TRBJ2-5, with 7 bases fitting TRBD2. The germline V gene has CDR1 MNHEY and CDR2 SMNVEV (reference sequence). V lost 5 bases and J lost 2; bases outside the gene matches: 11. The CDR3 is 16 residues long.

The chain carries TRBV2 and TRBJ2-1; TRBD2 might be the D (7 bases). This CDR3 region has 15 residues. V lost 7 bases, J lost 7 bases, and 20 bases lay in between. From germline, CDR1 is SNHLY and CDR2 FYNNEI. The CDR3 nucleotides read TGTGCCAGCAAGGCTGGGGGGGGCCTCTTTAATGAGCAGTTCTTC. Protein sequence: CASKAGGGLFNEQFF.

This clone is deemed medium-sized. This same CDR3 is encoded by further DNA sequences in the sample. The CDR3 spells CASSLAGGPYEQYF. CDR3 coding DNA: TGTGCCAGCAGCTTAGCCGGGGGGCCGTACGAGCAGTACTTC. The chain recombines TRBV7-8 with TRBJ2-7; D may be TRBD2 (7 bases). The CDR3 sequence is 14 residues long. The V and J ends lost 0 bases and 4 bases respectively, with 10 bases between them. The V gene's germline CDR1 is SGHVS and CDR2 FQNEAQ.

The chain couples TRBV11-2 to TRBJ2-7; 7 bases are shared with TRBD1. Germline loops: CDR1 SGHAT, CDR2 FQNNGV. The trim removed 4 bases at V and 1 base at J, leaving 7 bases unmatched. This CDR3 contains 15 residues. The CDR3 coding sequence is TGTGCCAGCAGCTCCTCGGGACAGCCATCCTACGAGCAGTACTTC. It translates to CASSSSGQPSYEQYF.

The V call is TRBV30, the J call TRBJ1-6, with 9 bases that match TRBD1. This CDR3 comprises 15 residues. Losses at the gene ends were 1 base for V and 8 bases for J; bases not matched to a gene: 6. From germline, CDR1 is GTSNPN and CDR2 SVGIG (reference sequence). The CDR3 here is CAWSAQGTGYSPLHF. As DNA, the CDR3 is TGTGCCTGGAGTGCTCAAGGGACAGGGTATTCACCCCTCCACTTT.

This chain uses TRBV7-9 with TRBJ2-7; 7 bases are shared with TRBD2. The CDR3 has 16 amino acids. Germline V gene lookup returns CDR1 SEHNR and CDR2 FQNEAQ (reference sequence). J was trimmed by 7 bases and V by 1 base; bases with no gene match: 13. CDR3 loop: CASSLGPAGPTGEQYF. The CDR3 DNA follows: TGTGCCAGCAGCTTAGGGCCAGCGGGACCCACCGGGGAGCAGTACTTC.

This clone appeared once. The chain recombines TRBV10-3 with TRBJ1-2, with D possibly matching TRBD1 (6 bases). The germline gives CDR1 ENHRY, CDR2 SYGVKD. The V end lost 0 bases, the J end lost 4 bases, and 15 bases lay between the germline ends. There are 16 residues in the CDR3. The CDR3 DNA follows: TGTGCCATCAGTGAGTCCCCAGGGGCGCCGGGCTATGGCTACACCTTC. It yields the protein CAISESPGAPGYGYTF.

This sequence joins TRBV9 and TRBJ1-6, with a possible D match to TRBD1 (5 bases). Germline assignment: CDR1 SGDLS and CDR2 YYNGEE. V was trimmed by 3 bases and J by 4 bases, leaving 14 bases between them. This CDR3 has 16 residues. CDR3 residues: CASSASPTEYNSPLHF. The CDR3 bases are TGTGCCAGCAGCGCCTCCCCGACAGAATATAATTCACCCCTCCACTTT.

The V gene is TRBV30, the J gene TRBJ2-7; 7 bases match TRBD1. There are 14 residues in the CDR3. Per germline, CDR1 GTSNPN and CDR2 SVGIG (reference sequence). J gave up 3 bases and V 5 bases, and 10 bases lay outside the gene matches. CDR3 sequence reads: CAWEQGTLFYEQYF. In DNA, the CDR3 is TGTGCCTGGGAACAGGGGACCCTGTTCTACGAGCAGTACTTC. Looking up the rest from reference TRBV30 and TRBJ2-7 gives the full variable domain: SQTIHQWPATLVQPVGSPLSLECTVEGTSNPNLYWYRQAAGRGLQLLFYSVGIGQISSEVPQNLSASRPQDRQFILSSKKLLLSDSGFYLCAWEQGTLFYEQYFGPGTRLTVT.

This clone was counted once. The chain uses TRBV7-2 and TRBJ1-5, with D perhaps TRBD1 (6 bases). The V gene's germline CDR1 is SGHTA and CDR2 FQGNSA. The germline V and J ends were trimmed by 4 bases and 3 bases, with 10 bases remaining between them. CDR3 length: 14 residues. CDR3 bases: TGTGCCAGCAGCTCCGACAGGACCAATCAGCCCCAGCATTTT. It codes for CASSSDRTNQPQHF.

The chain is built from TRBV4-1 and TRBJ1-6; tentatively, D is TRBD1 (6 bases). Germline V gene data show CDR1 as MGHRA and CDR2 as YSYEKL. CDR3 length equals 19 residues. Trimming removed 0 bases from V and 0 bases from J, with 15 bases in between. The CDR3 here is CASSQDRRPGASYNSPLHF. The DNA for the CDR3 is TGCGCCAGCAGCCAAGATCGGAGGCCAGGGGCCTCCTATAATTCACCCCTCCACTTT.

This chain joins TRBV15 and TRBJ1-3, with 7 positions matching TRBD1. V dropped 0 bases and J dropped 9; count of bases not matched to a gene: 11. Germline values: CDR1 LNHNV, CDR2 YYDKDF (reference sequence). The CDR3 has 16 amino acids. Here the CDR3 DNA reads TGTGCCACCAGCAGAGATTGGTCAGGGGGGTCCCGCACCATATATTTT. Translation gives CATSRDWSGGSRTIYF.

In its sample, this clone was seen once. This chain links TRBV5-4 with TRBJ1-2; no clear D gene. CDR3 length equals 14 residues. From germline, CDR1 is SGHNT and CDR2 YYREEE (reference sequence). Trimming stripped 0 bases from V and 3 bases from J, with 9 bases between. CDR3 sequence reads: CASSLDISDYGYTF. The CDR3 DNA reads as TGTGCCAGCAGCTTGGACATAAGTGACTATGGCTACACCTTC.

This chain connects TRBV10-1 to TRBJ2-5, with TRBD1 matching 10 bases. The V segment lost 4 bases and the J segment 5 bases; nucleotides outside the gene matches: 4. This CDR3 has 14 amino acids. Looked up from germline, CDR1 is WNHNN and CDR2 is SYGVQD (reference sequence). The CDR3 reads CASSGDRGYETQYF. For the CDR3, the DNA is TGCGCCAGCAGTGGGGACAGGGGATATGAGACCCAGTACTTC.

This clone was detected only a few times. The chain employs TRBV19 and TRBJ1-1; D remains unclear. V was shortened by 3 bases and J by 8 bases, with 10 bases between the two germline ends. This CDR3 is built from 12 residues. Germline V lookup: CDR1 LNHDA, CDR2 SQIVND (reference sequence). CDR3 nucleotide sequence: TGTGCCAGTAGTATGTTTTCCGGGGAAGCTTTCTTT. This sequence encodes CASSMFSGEAFF.

CDR3 region: CATWTASYGYTF. In DNA form, the CDR3 reads TGTGCCACCTGGACAGCTTCATATGGCTACACCTTC. This sequence joins TRBV2 and TRBJ1-2; D possibly corresponds to TRBD1 (6 bases). Germline CDR1 and CDR2: SNHLY and FYNNEI. Between the trimmed V and J ends, which lost 10 bases and 5 bases, there was a span of 14 bases. This CDR3 contains 12 residues. The full variable domain, completed using reference TRBV2 and TRBJ1-2, is EPEVTQTPSHQVTQMGQEVILRCVPISNHLYFYWYRQILGQKVEFLVSFYNNEISEKSEIFDDQFSVERPDGSNFTLKIRSTKLEDSAMYFCATWTASYGYTFGSGTRLTVV.

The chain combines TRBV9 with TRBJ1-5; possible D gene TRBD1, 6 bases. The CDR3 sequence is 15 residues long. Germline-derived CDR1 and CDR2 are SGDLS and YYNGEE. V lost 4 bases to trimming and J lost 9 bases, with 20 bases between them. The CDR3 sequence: CASSPQDSLVVPQHF. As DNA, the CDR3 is TGTGCCAGCAGCCCACAGGACAGCCTCGTAGTGCCCCAGCATTTT.

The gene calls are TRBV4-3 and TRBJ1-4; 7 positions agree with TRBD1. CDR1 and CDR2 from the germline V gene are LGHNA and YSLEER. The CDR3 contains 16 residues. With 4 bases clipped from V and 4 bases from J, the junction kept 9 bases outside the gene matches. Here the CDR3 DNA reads TGCGCCAGCAGCCCCACAAGGGACAGCAATAATGAAAAACTGTTTTTT. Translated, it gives CASSPTRDSNNEKLFF.

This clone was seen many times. The CDR3 nucleotides read TGTGCCAGCAGCTTAGGGAACGGAGGGGAAGGCTACACCTTC. Translating gives CASSLGNGGEGYTF. The chain uses TRBV7-2 and TRBJ1-2, with D possibly being TRBD1 (5 bases). The CDR3 totals 14 residues. Germline V gives CDR1 SGHTA, CDR2 FQGNSA. Trimming took 1 base from V and 8 from J, leaving 14 bases between them.

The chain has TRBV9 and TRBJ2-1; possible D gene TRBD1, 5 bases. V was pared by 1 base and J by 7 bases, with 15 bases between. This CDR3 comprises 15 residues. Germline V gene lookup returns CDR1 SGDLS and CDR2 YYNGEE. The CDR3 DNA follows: TGTGCCAGCAGCGTACGACAGATTAGTGGGAATGAGCAGTTCTTC. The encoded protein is CASSVRQISGNEQFF.